The 25 T cell receptor beta chains presented below share a single source sample, sequenced in a study of cytomegalovirus exposure and HLA in healthy donors. 60 Vbeta and 13 Jbeta primers were used in PCR. Produced via immunoSEQ multiplex PCR; TCRdb's table is partial and in-frame only. The table lists about 130,000 clones, around 67% of them singletons. The sequencing sample was made of PBMCs. Source of these receptors: a woman aged 40-49 years in good health and CMV-seropositive.

The chain joins TRBV30 to TRBJ1-1, with D uncertain. Between the trimmed V and J ends, which lost 5 bases and 1 base, there was a span of 5 bases. CDR1 GTSNPN and CDR2 SVGIG come from the germline V gene (reference sequence). CDR3 length: 11 residues. In DNA, the CDR3 is TGTGCCTGGTGTCAGAACACTGAAGCTTTCTTT. Its protein product is CAWCQNTEAFF. The variable domain in full, with the rest retrieved from reference TRBV30 and TRBJ1-1, is SQTIHQWPATLVQPVGSPLSLECTVEGTSNPNLYWYRQAAGRGLQLLFYSVGIGQISSEVPQNLSASRPQDRQFILSSKKLLLSDSGFYLCAWCQNTEAFFGQGTRLTVV.

The genes are TRBV6-1 and TRBJ2-2; 8 nucleotides line up with TRBD2. The CDR3 loop spans 15 amino acids. Trimming removed 7 bases from V and 6 bases from J; junction bases left unmatched: 10. Germline V lookup: CDR1 MNHNS, CDR2 SASEGT. CDR3 in DNA: TGTGCCAGCACCCCCCCTGCGGGGGGAGCCGGGGAGCTGTTTTTT. This gives the protein CASTPPAGGAGELFF.

This clone occurred a few times. J is TRBJ2-3 and V is TRBV11-1; 11 nucleotides align to TRBD2. The V gene's germline CDR1 is SGHAT and CDR2 FQDESV (reference sequence). After removal of 5 bases from V and 3 bases from J, the junction contained 4 bases not matched to a gene. There are 15 residues in the CDR3. The CDR3 spells CASSHASGGTDTQYF. CDR3 bases: TGTGCCAGCAGCCACGCTAGCGGGGGGACAGATACGCAGTATTTT.

The V call is TRBV6-5, the J call TRBJ1-2, with D tentatively TRBD1 (5 bases). The V gene lost 5 bases and the J gene lost 8 bases, with 18 bases spanning the gap. There are 14 residues in the CDR3. Germline V CDR1 and CDR2: MNHEY, SVGAGI. The CDR3 reads CASSTSGGERGYTF. The DNA of the CDR3 is TGTGCCAGCAGTACCTCGGGGGGGGAGCGGGGCTACACCTTC.

The V and J genes are TRBV18 and TRBJ1-1; D is unresolved. Germline V lookup: CDR1 KGHSH, CDR2 LQKENI. V dropped 2 bases and J dropped 7 bases, with 11 bases sitting between them. The CDR3 sequence is 13 residues long. CDR3 in amino acids: CASSPDFRDEAFF. The CDR3 nucleotides read TGTGCCAGCTCACCAGATTTTCGGGATGAAGCTTTCTTT.

This clone has more than one count but fewer than ten. The chain links TRBV6-4 to TRBJ2-4, with a weak D call TRBD1 (6 bases). CDR1 MRHNA and CDR2 SNTAGT come from the germline V gene. The length of the CDR3 is 13 residues. Trimming took 0 bases from V and 10 from J, leaving 10 bases between them. The CDR3 loop reads CASSDSAQGIQYF. CDR3 bases: TGTGCCAGCAGTGACTCGGCCCAGGGGATTCAGTACTTC.

This chain links TRBV6-5 with TRBJ1-1; no clear D. Per the germline V gene, CDR1 is MNHEY and CDR2 is SVGAGI. The CDR3 is made up of 14 amino acids. Deletions cut 2 bases from V and 4 bases from J, with 11 bases between. The CDR3: CASSYTAAFTEAFF. DNA of the CDR3: TGTGCCAGCAGTTACACAGCCGCGTTCACTGAAGCTTTCTTT.

The table lists this clone with a few counts. The V gene is TRBV6-4, the J gene TRBJ2-1, with D unclear. The CDR3 length is 11 residues. Trimming stripped 7 bases from V and 6 bases from J, with 7 bases between. Germline V CDR1 and CDR2: MRHNA, SNTAGT. The DNA for the CDR3 is TGTGCCAGCAAACTCCCCAATGAGCAGTTCTTC. Its protein is CASKLPNEQFF.

This clone was counted a few times. V is TRBV14 and J is TRBJ2-1; D is uncertain. Germline values: CDR1 SGHDN, CDR2 FVKESK. With 0 bases removed from V and 10 bases from J, the gap between germline ends came to 10 bases. The length of the CDR3 is 13 residues. The CDR3 sequence is CASSQDMAEEQFF. The CDR3 coding sequence is TGTGCCAGCAGCCAAGATATGGCGGAGGAGCAGTTCTTC.

This clone was seen only a few times. The chain uses TRBV7-3 and TRBJ1-2; 8 nucleotides match TRBD1. The V gene end was trimmed by 5 bases and the J gene end by 4 bases; junction bases not matched to a gene: 9. Per germline, CDR1 SGHTA and CDR2 FQGTGA. The length of the CDR3 is 15 residues. The CDR3 DNA follows: TGTGCCAGCAGCAAAGGACAGGGACCCCTCTATGGCTACACCTTC. Translating it yields CASSKGQGPLYGYTF.

This chain links TRBV9 with TRBJ2-7; D ambiguous. V gave up 2 bases and J gave up 2 bases, with 11 bases separating them. The length of the CDR3 is 14 residues. CDR1 and CDR2 from the germline V gene are SGDLS and YYNGEE. CDR3 sequence: CASSVSSVPYEQYF. For the CDR3, the DNA is TGTGCCAGCAGCGTCTCGTCGGTTCCCTACGAGCAGTACTTC.

This clone was observed a few times. The chain employs TRBV6-1 and TRBJ2-7; 11 bases are a match to TRBD1. After removal of 2 bases from V and 3 bases from J, the junction contained 6 bases not matched to a gene. This CDR3 contains 16 residues. Per the germline V gene, CDR1 is MNHNS and CDR2 is SASEGT. CDR3 nucleotide sequence: TGTGCCAGCAGTGAATTTATCGGGACAGGGGGCTACGAGCAGTACTTC. It translates to CASSEFIGTGGYEQYF.

J is TRBJ2-7 and V is TRBV7-9; TRBD2 matches 7 bases. Germline CDR1 is SEHNR and CDR2 is FQNEAQ (reference sequence). The CDR3 is 15 amino acids. Trimming took 5 bases from V and 3 from J; bases not matched to a gene: 10. This chain's CDR3 is CASSPPGLRDYEQYF. The CDR3 DNA reads as TGTGCCAGCAGCCCCCCGGGACTACGGGACTACGAGCAGTACTTC.

The chain uses TRBV6-5 and TRBJ1-3, with D unclear. CDR1 and CDR2 (germline): MNHEY, SVGAGI. The CDR3 spans 14 residues. V was clipped by 2 bases and J by 0 bases, with 5 bases between them. The CDR3 is CASSYVSSGNTIYF. In DNA, the CDR3 is TGTGCCAGCAGTTACGTCAGCTCTGGAAACACCATATATTTT.

The chain links TRBV6-5 to TRBJ2-7; TRBD2 matches at 7 bases. This CDR3 has 11 residues. Germline V gene data show CDR1 as MNHEY and CDR2 as SVGAGI. After removal of 5 bases from V and 12 bases from J, the junction contained 7 bases not matched to a gene. The CDR3, as DNA: TGTGCCAGCAGTGAATGGGGACTACGGTACTTC. Amino acids: CASSEWGLRYF.

The rearrangement uses TRBV30 and TRBJ1-2; TRBD1 matches at 9 bases. V was pared by 3 bases and J by 6 bases, with 11 bases of the junction left unmatched. Germline-derived CDR1 and CDR2 are GTSNPN and SVGIG (reference sequence). This CDR3 spans 15 amino acids. The CDR3 nucleotides are TGTGCCTGGAGGGACAACAGGGGGCGTCGGCATGGCTACACCTTC. Protein sequence: CAWRDNRGRRHGYTF.

This clone was counted once. The J gene is TRBJ2-4, the V gene TRBV2; TRBD1 aligns across 9 bases. This CDR3 has 14 amino acids. Germline V lookup: CDR1 SNHLY, CDR2 FYNNEI. Germline trimming cut 7 bases from V and 1 base from J; bases unmatched to any gene: 2. DNA of the CDR3: TGTGCCAGCATGACAGGGGGGGCCAAAAACATTCAGTACTTC. Protein product: CASMTGGAKNIQYF.

A few counts support this clone. Other DNA sequences in this specimen translate into the identical CDR3. V gene TRBV2 combines with J gene TRBJ1-2; 10 bases are a match to TRBD1. CDR1 is SNHLY, CDR2 FYNNEI, per germline. The CDR3 runs to 13 residues. Trimming removed 9 bases from V and 4 bases from J; junction bases left unmatched: 5. CDR3 loop: CARERTGGYGYTF. The DNA for the CDR3 is TGTGCCAGGGAAAGGACAGGGGGCTATGGCTACACCTTC.

The rearrangement links TRBV5-6 to TRBJ2-3; TRBD2 matches at 7 bases. J gave up 1 base and V 2 bases, and 7 bases lay outside the gene matches. The CDR3 sequence is 16 residues long. CDR1 is SGHDT, CDR2 YYEEEE, per germline. The DNA for the CDR3 is TGTGCCAGCAGCTTTTGGGGGGAGGGCCGCACAGATACGCAGTATTTT. Its protein is CASSFWGEGRTDTQYF.

The V and J genes are TRBV9 and TRBJ1-1; perhaps TRBD1 as D (6 bases). Trimming cost V 4 bases and J 8 bases, with 15 bases left between them. This CDR3 has 13 residues. The V gene's germline CDR1 is SGDLS and CDR2 YYNGEE. In DNA, the CDR3 is TGTGCCAGCAGCACCCAGGGGCAGGGAGAAGCTTTCTTT. Protein product: CASSTQGQGEAFF. Full variable domain (outside the CDR3, taken from reference TRBV9 and TRBJ1-1): DSGVTQTPKHLITATGQRVTLRCSPRSGDLSVYWYQQSLDQGLQFLIQYYNGEERAKGNILERFSAQQFPDLHSELNLSSLELGDSALYFCASSTQGQGEAFFGQGTRLTVV.

This clone was seen a few times. The chain is built from TRBV7-2 and TRBJ2-2; a weak D match, TRBD2 (5 bases). The CDR3 is 14 amino acids. The V gene lost 3 bases and the J gene lost 7 bases, with 12 bases spanning the gap. CDR1 is SGHTA, CDR2 FQGNSA, per germline. The CDR3 sequence: CASSFRQADGELFF. In DNA form, the CDR3 reads TGTGCCAGCAGCTTCCGGCAAGCGGACGGGGAGCTGTTTTTT.

The genes are TRBV7-2 and TRBJ2-7; 9 nucleotides agree with TRBD2. Germline V lookup: CDR1 SGHTA, CDR2 FQGNSA. This CDR3 has 17 residues. The J segment lost 7 bases and the V segment lost 2 bases, leaving 15 bases of the junction unmatched. In DNA form, the CDR3 reads TGTGCCAGCAGCTTAACATCCCCAGCGGGGGGTCTGGAAGAGCAGTACTTC. Residues: CASSLTSPAGGLEEQYF.

The chain links TRBV7-9 to TRBJ2-5, with 7 bases that match TRBD1. CDR1 and CDR2 from the germline V gene are SEHNR and FQNEAQ (reference sequence). This CDR3 has 14 amino acids. Unmatched junction bases numbered 5, after V lost 5 bases and J lost 2 bases. The CDR3 loop reads CASSPGTDQETQYF. As DNA, the CDR3 is TGTGCCAGCAGCCCCGGGACAGATCAAGAGACCCAGTACTTC.

The chain links TRBV7-8 to TRBJ1-1; TRBD1 might be the D (5 bases). Trimming pared 3 bases from V and 3 bases from J, leaving 14 bases between. The germline V gene has CDR1 SGHVS and CDR2 FQNEAQ. The CDR3 is 15 amino acids. DNA of the CDR3: TGTGCCAGCAGCTTTATTAGAGGGGAGGACACTGAAGCTTTCTTT. Its protein product is CASSFIRGEDTEAFF.

The genes are TRBV7-2 and TRBJ2-7, with 9 bases matching TRBD1. Trimming at V came to 6 bases and at J to 3 bases, leaving 9 bases not matched to a gene. CDR3 length equals 15 residues. CDR1 and CDR2 (germline): SGHTA, FQGNSA. CDR3 nucleotides: TGTGCCAGCAGGGCCGGGACAGGGAAGTTCTACGAGCAGTACTTC. This codes for CASRAGTGKFYEQYF.